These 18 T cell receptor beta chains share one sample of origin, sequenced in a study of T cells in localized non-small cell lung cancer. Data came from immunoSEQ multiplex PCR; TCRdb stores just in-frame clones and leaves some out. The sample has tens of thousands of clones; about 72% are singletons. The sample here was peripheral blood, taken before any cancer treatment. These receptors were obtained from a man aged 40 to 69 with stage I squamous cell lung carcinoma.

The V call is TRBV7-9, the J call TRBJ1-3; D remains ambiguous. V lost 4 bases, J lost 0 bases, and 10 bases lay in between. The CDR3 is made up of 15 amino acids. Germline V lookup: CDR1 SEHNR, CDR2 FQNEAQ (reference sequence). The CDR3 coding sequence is TGTGCCAGCAGCTCGACGGTGCTCTCTGGAAACACCATATATTTT. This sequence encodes CASSSTVLSGNTIYF. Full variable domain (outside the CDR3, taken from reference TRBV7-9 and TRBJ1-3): DTGVSQNPRHKITKRGQNVTFRCDPISEHNRLYWYRQTLGQGPEFLTYFQNEAQLEKSRLLSDRFSAERPKGSFSTLEIQRTEQGDSAMYLCASSSTVLSGNTIYFGEGSWLTVV.

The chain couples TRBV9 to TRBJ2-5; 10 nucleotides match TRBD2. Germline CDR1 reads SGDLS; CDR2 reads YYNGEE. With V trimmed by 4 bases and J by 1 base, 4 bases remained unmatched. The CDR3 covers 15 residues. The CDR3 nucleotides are TGTGCCAGCAGCCTTAGCGGGGGGATCCAAGAGACCCAGTACTTC. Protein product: CASSLSGGIQETQYF. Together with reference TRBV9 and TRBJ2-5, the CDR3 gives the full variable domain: DSGVTQTPKHLITATGQRVTLRCSPRSGDLSVYWYQQSLDQGLQFLIQYYNGEERAKGNILERFSAQQFPDLHSELNLSSLELGDSALYFCASSLSGGIQETQYFGPGTRLLVL.

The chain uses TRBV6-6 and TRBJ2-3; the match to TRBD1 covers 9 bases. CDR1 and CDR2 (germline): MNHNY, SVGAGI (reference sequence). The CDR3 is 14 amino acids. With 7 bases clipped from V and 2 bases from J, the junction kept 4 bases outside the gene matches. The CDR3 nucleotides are TGTGCCAGCATTTGGGACAGGGCCACAGATACGCAGTATTTT. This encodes CASIWDRATDTQYF.

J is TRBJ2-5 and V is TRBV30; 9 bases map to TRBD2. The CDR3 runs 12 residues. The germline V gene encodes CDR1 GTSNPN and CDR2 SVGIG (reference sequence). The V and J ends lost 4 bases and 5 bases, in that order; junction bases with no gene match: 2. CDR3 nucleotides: TGTGCCTGGACTAGCGGGGTGGAGACCCAGTACTTC. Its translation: CAWTSGVETQYF.

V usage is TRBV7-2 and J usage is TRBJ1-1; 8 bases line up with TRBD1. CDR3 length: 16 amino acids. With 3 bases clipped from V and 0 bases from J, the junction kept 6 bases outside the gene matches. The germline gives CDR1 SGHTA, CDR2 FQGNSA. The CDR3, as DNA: TGTGCCAGCAGCTTTGTCCCGGGACAGGTGAACACTGAAGCTTTCTTT. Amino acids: CASSFVPGQVNTEAFF.

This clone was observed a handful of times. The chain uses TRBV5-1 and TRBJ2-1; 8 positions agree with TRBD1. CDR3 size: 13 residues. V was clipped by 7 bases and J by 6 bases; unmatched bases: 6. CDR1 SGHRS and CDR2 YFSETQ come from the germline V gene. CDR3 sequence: CASSRQGSNEQFF. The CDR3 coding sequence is TGCGCCAGCTCCAGACAGGGGAGCAATGAGCAGTTCTTC.

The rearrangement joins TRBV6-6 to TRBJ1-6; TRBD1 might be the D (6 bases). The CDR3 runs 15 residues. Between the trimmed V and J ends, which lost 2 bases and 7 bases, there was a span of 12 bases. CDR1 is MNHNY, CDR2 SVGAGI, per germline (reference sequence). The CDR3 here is CASSYPTGMNSPLHF. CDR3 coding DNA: TGTGCCAGCAGTTACCCAACAGGGATGAATTCACCCCTCCACTTT.

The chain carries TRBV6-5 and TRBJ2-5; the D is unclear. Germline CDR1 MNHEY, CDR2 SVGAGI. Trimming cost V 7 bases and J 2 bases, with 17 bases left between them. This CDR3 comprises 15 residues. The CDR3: CASISLQQNQETQYF. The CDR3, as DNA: TGTGCCAGCATTAGCCTACAGCAAAATCAAGAGACCCAGTACTTC.

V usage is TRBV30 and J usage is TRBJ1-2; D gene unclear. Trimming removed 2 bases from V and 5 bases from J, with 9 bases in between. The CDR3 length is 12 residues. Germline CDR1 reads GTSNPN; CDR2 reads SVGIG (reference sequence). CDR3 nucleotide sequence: TGTGCCTGGAGTAGCCGAGGTTATGGCTACACCTTC. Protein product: CAWSSRGYGYTF.

CDR3 DNA sequence: TGTGCCAGCAGTTACTCGGCCCCCGGAGTAGGTGAAAAACTGTTTTTT. As protein: CASSYSAPGVGEKLFF. The chain couples TRBV6-5 to TRBJ1-4; D gene uncertain. V shed 0 bases and J shed 7 bases, with 15 bases lying between them. The germline gives CDR1 MNHEY, CDR2 SVGAGI. The CDR3 covers 16 residues.

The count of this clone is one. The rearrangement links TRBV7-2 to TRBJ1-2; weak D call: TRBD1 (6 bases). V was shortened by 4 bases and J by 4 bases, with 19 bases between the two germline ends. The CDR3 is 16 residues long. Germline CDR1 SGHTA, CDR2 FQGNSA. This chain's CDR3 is CASSSWAITGSYGYTF. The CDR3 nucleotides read TGTGCCAGCAGCTCCTGGGCCATTACAGGGAGCTATGGCTACACCTTC.

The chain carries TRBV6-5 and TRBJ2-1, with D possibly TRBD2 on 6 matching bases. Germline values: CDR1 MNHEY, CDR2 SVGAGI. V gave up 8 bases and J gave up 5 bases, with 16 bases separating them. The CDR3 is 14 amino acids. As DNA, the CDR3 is TGTGCCAGCGCTGCGGGAAAGAGGCACAATGAGCAGTTCTTC. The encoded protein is CASAAGKRHNEQFF.

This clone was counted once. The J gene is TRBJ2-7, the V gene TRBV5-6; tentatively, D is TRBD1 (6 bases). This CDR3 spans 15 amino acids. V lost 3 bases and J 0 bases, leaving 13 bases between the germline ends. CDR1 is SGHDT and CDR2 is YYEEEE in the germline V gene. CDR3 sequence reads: CASSYTGTRSYEQYF. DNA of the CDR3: TGTGCCAGCAGCTATACAGGGACGCGCTCCTACGAGCAGTACTTC. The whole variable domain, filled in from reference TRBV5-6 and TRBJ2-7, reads DAGVTQSPTHLIKTRGQQVTLRCSPKSGHDTVSWYQQALGQGPQFIFQYYEEEERQRGNFPDRFSGHQFPNYSSELNVNALLLGDSALYLCASSYTGTRSYEQYFGPGTRLTVT.

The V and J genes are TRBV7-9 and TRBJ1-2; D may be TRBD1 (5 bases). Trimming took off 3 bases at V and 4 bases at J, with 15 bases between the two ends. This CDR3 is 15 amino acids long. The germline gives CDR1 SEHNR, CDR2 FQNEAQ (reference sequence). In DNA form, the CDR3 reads TGTGCCAGCAGCTTTCCTTCGGGGGGGACCTATGGCTACACCTTC. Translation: CASSFPSGGTYGYTF.

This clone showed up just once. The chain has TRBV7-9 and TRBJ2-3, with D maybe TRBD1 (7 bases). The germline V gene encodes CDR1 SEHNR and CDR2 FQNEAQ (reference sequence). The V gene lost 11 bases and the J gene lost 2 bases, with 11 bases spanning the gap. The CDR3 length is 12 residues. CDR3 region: CAGGTVTDTQYF. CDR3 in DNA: TGTGCCGGCGGGACAGTCACAGATACGCAGTATTTT.

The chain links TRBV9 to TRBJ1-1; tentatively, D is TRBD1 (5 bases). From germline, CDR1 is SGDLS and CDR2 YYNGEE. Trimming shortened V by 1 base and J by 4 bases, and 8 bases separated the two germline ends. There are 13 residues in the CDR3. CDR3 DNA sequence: TGTGCCAGCAGCGTATCTGGGGGCACTGAAGCTTTCTTT. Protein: CASSVSGGTEAFF.

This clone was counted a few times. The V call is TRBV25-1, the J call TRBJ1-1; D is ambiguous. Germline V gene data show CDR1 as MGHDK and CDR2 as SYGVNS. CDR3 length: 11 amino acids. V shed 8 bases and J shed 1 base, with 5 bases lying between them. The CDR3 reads CASVRNTEAFF. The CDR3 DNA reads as TGTGCCAGCGTTCGGAACACTGAAGCTTTCTTT.

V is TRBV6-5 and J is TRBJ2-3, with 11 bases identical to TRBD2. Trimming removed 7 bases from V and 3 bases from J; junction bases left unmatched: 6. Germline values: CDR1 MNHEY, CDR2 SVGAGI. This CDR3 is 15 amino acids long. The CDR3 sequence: CASIETSGVTDTQYF. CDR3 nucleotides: TGTGCCAGCATCGAGACTAGCGGGGTTACAGATACGCAGTATTTT.